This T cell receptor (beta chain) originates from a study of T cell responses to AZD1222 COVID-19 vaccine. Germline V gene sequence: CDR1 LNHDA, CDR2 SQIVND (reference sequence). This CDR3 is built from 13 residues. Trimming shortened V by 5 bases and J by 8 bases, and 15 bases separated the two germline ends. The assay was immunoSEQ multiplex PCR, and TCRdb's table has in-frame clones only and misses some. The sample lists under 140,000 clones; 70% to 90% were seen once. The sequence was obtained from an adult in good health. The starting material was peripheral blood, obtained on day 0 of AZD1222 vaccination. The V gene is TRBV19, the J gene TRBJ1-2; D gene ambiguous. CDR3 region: CASSALRKEGYTF. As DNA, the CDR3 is TGTGCCAGTAGTGCCCTTCGTAAGGAAGGCTACACCTTC.